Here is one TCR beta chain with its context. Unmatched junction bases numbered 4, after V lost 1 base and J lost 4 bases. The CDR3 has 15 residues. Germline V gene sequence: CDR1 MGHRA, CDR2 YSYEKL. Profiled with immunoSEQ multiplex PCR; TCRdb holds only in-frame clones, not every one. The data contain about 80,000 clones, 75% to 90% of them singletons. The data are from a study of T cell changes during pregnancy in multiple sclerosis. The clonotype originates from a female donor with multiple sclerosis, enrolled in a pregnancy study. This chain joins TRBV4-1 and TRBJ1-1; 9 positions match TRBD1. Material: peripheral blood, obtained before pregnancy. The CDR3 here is CASSQVLTGGTEAFF. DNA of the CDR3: TGCGCCAGCAGCCAAGTCCTGACAGGGGGCACTGAAGCTTTCTTT.